Listed here is a single T cell receptor (beta chain). Without a recorded count, this clonotype is taken to be medium-sized (0.01 to 0.1%) from its frequency. Its antigen is currently not known. This specimen belongs to a study of CD8 T cells in cerebrospinal fluid in Alzheimer's disease (dated by TCRdb to 2020 to 2021). Background on the whole study: The study assessed CSF T cell clonal expansion with two single-cell approaches: plate-based nested PCR sequencing and droplet-based sequencing. A total of about 23 samples were covered by the CSF gene-expression analysis, in which Parkinson's disease patients were included. The study tested whether clonally expanded T cells were present in cerebrospinal fluid from healthy elderly individuals and from patients with neurodegenerative disease. The droplet-based CSF comparison of patients and controls included roughly nine healthy controls (almost 11,000 cells) and roughly nine patients with MCI or Alzheimer's disease (just over 10,000 cells). Results and caveats for the whole study, not just this receptor: In pooled data, a highly expanded clone (at least 3% of TCRs) was found in 1 of 10 healthy subjects versus 4 of 6 Alzheimer's patients. Finding EBV-specific TCRs in CSF, the authors cautioned, does not establish a causal link between EBV and Alzheimer's disease. Only samples with detectable clones went into the overall clonality comparison: approximately 11 healthy, 5 MCI, 5 AD, and 6 PD. The EBV-specific clones were neither the most highly expanded clones nor enriched among patients. In patients with MCI or Alzheimer's disease, the biggest CSF clone accounted for a larger percentage of TCRs than in controls.

The library was prepared using 10x single-cell sequencing. Profiling of CSF cells was done with 10X Genomics single-cell V(D)J and 5' gene-expression libraries. An Illumina NextSeq550 was used to sequence CSF single-cell TCR libraries. The published analysis was carried out like this. V(D)J reads were aligned to the vdj-GRCh38 alts ensemble 2.0.0 reference and were analysed with the Cell Ranger vdj pipeline. Clonotypes were defined as cell barcodes sharing the same set of productive CDR3 nucleotide sequences. To link clonality with transcriptional profiles, clonotype information was added to the Seurat v3.0 gene-expression metadata. Any CSF cell with more than 1,800 genes, more than 7,500 UMIs or more than 10% mitochondrial reads was removed. CDR3-beta sequences were compared against VDJdb to identify TCRs with known antigen specificity. Network analysis of clone sharing used the R package qgraph and included only TCRs with complete alpha and beta chains. After the reads were reprocessed by TCRdb, one entry was made per CDR3 protein sequence, with no DNA. The authors' filters were not applied to this entry. The sample's records list over 1,000 distinct CDR3 sequences. Jointly, the top ten make up 18% of the sample.

Parkinson's disease patients were included as a neurodegenerative disease comparison group, since antigen-specific T cells had previously been reported in Parkinson's disease blood. All participants were free of acute infectious disease and in good physical condition. Neurodegeneration in patients was confirmed using biomarkers including neurofilament, amyloid-beta and tau. For droplet-based sequencing, live CSF cells were sorted using a live/dead marker. To pellet immune cells, CSF obtained by lumbar puncture was centrifuged at 300g. Each CSF sample was checked for red blood cells, and any sample showing blood contamination was excluded. CSF cells were cryopreserved in freezing medium, frozen overnight at -80 degrees C, and subsequently stored in liquid nitrogen. CSF samples were stored for less than seven months before analysis. From a lookup of the germline V gene, CDR1 and CDR2 are SGHTA and FQGNSA. Inclusive of the bounding cysteine and phenylalanine, the CDR3 is 11 residues long. The DNA sequence is not available.

This receptor was identified in a human donor with Parkinson's disease. Recombination linked TRBV7-2 to TRBJ2-3. Source material: cerebrospinal fluid. This receptor carries the CDR3 CASSLSVTQYF.